This T cell receptor (beta chain) was sequenced during a study of CD8+ T cells in alopecia areata. Study summary: Patients took tofacitinib for 6 to 18 months, followed by 6 drug-free months. The authors scored treated patients' severity by affected scalp percentage. Study conclusions and caveats: Under tofacitinib, fewer expanded CD8+ clones appeared among the top 100 scalp clones.

Treatment given: oral pan-JAK inhibitor, 5-10 mg twice daily. Specimens obtained from alopecia areata patients comprised lesional scalp punch biopsies and peripheral blood. RNA was isolated and reverse transcribed to cDNA, the sequencing template. TCRdb's table, derived via immunoSEQ multiplex PCR, lists solely in-frame clones and lacks some. The sample has 110,000 to 150,000 clones; about 56% are singletons. Concerning this clone itself: Its antigen is still unknown.

Germline CDR1 and CDR2: SGHRS and YFSETQ. The CDR3 extends over 17 amino acids. With 6 bases clipped from V and 2 bases from J, the junction kept 14 bases outside the gene matches. The TCR was taken from a human donor with alopecia areata. The specimen was CD8+ T cells sorted from blood, collected at week 4, from a patient treated with tofacitinib. The rearrangement links TRBV5-1 to TRBJ2-3; the match to TRBD1 covers 8 bases. CDR3 sequence: CASTSPFETGDTDTQYF. CDR3 DNA: TGCGCCAGCACCTCCCCCTTCGAGACAGGGGACACAGATACGCAGTATTTT.